This T cell receptor beta chain emerged from a study of blood T cell repertoires in COVID-19. In the study overall: The United States, Italy and Spain supplied acute and convalescent COVID-19 samples.

TCRdb keeps only in-frame clones here, not all; method: immunoSEQ multiplex PCR. The data show over 150,000 clones, 70% to 85% seen once. Seattle patient enrollment occurred during active infection, with longitudinal follow-up thereafter. V was clipped by 5 bases and J by 0 bases; unmatched bases: 5. CDR3 size: 15 residues. CDR1 and CDR2 (germline): LNHNV, YYDKDF (reference sequence). The TCR was taken from a man in his 60s with COVID-19, enrolled during active disease. The chain has TRBV15 and TRBJ2-3, with 7 bases lining up with TRBD2. Source material: peripheral blood. The CDR3 region is CATSSRTRSTDTQYF. CDR3 coding DNA: TGTGCCACCAGCTCTCGGACTAGAAGCACAGATACGCAGTATTTT.